The sequence of this T cell receptor beta chain was determined in a study of cytomegalovirus exposure and HLA in healthy donors. The table lists this clone with a count of one. The PCR used 60 Vbeta and 13 Jbeta primers. Profiled with immunoSEQ multiplex PCR; TCRdb holds only in-frame clones, not every one. The sample has approximately 220,000 clones, over 80% seen once. The sequence was collected from a boy aged 2 to 9 in good health and CMV-seronegative. Sequenced material: PBMCs.

In DNA, the CDR3 is TGTGCCAGCAGCGTAGTAGCGGGGCGCCTCGGAGAGACCCAGTACTTC. Its translation: CASSVVAGRLGETQYF. The V and J genes are TRBV9 and TRBJ2-5; 8 nucleotides align to TRBD2. Germline V gives CDR1 SGDLS, CDR2 YYNGEE. V trimming: 0 bases; J trimming: 4 bases; junction bases outside the gene matches: 8. This CDR3 has 16 amino acids.